These 20 T cell receptor beta chains came from one sample sequenced in a study of human T cells and chemical hapten exposure. Time point described: patch test 3, about 24 weeks after DPC sensitization. Treatment indicated: therapeutic diphenylcyclopropenone sensitization with weekly scalp DPC. One entry per CDR3 protein results from TCRdb running MiXCR on the RACE reads. The data show roughly 90,000 distinct CDR3 sequences, approximately 10% seen once. Sequencing used whole blood, obtained in connection with sensitization to the hapten diphenylcyclopropenone (DPC). The source is a woman aged 25 to 45 with alopecia areata. Some clones in this sample may be carry-over from other donors' samples.

Only a few counts were recorded for this clonotype. The chain is built from TRBV7-9 and TRBJ2-7; 8 positions agree with TRBD2. The CDR3 extends over 15 amino acids. After removal of 5 bases from V and 3 bases from J, the junction contained 9 bases not matched to a gene. CDR1 is SEHNR, CDR2 FQNEAQ, per germline (reference sequence). The CDR3 coding sequence is TGTGCCAGCAGCCCAATGAGCGGGAGTGTCTACGAGCAGTACTTC. Protein sequence: CASSPMSGSVYEQYF. Looking up the rest from reference TRBV7-9 and TRBJ2-7 gives the full variable domain: DTGVSQNPRHKITKRGQNVTFRCDPISEHNRLYWYRQTLGQGPEFLTYFQNEAQLEKSRLLSDRFSAERPKGSFSTLEIQRTEQGDSAMYLCASSPMSGSVYEQYFGPGTRLTVT.

V is TRBV20-1 and J is TRBJ2-3; 8 bases map to TRBD2. This CDR3 is 17 amino acids long. V was clipped by 4 bases and J by 1 base; unmatched bases: 13. Per the germline V gene, CDR1 is DFQATT and CDR2 is SNEGSKA (reference sequence). The CDR3 DNA follows: TGCAGTGCTAACCTTCCCGGACTAGCATTCGGCACAGATACGCAGTATTTT. Its translation: CSANLPGLAFGTDTQYF.

This clonotype was detected ten times or more. The chain combines TRBV19 with TRBJ1-5, with unresolved D. The CDR3 is 13 amino acids. Germline values: CDR1 LNHDA, CDR2 SQIVND (reference sequence). Trimming shortened V by 4 bases and J by 0 bases, and 4 bases separated the two germline ends. The CDR3 spells CASSSHSNQPQHF. The CDR3 bases are TGTGCCAGTAGTAGCCATAGCAATCAGCCCCAGCATTTT. Combining the CDR3 with reference TRBV19 and TRBJ1-5 gives the whole variable domain DGGITQSPKYLFRKEGQNVTLSCEQNLNHDAMYWYRQDPGQGLRLIYYSQIVNDFQKGDIAEGYSVSREKKESFPLTVTSAQKNPTAFYLCASSSHSNQPQHFGDGTRLSIL.

As to this clonotype: This clone may be a read error of a much larger clone one base away. This CDR3 is missing its conserved last phenylalanine or tryptophan, likely due to a read error. The gene calls are TRBV9 and TRBJ2-2, with 9 bases lining up with TRBD2. This CDR3 is built from 16 residues. V dropped 0 bases and J dropped 4; count of bases not matched to a gene: 4. Germline values: CDR1 SGDLS, CDR2 YYNGEE. The CDR3 is CASSVASGTPTGELFS. The DNA of the CDR3 is TGTGCCAGCAGCGTAGCTAGCGGGACCCCCACCGGGGAGCTGTTTTCT.

The table lists this clonotype with many counts. The chain uses TRBV28 and TRBJ2-5; maybe TRBD2 (5 bases). Germline V gene lookup returns CDR1 MDHEN and CDR2 SYDVKM. Deletions cut 6 bases from V and 1 base from J, with 9 bases between. This CDR3 spans 13 amino acids. The CDR3 DNA reads as TGTGCCAGCAGGCGCAGCGGCCAAGAGACCCAGTACTTC. Amino acid sequence: CASRRSGQETQYF.

This clonotype has ten or more counts. This sequence joins TRBV10-3 and TRBJ2-5, with 8 bases lining up with TRBD2. The trim removed 6 bases at V and 2 bases at J, leaving 2 bases unmatched. Per germline, CDR1 ENHRY and CDR2 SYGVKD. The CDR3 is 13 amino acids. Written as DNA, the CDR3 is TGTGCCATCAGGACTAGCGATCAAGAGACCCAGTACTTC. Protein product: CAIRTSDQETQYF.

This clonotype was seen many times. The genes are TRBV6-2 or TRBV6-3 and TRBJ2-1; D may be TRBD1 (6 bases). Trimming pared 2 bases from V and 5 bases from J, leaving 16 bases between. CDR1 MNHEY and CDR2 SVGEGT come from the germline V gene. The CDR3 is 16 residues long. CDR3: CASSYRTGITNNEQFF. The CDR3 DNA reads TGTGCCAGCAGTTACCGCACAGGGATAACTAACAATGAGCAGTTCTTC.

This clonotype has just a few counts. This chain joins TRBV4-1 and TRBJ1-1; 12 nucleotides match TRBD1. Germline CDR1 MGHRA, CDR2 YSYEKL. V trimming: 8 bases; J trimming: 6 bases; junction bases outside the gene matches: 13. This CDR3 spans 16 amino acids. CDR3 sequence: CASDAGTGGFFAEAFF. The CDR3 bases are TGCGCCAGCGATGCCGGGACAGGGGGCTTTTTCGCTGAAGCTTTCTTT.

This clonotype was seen at least ten times. CDR3 residues: CASSPVTGKANEKLFF. In DNA, the CDR3 is TGTGCCAGCTCACCAGTGACAGGGAAGGCTAATGAAAAACTGTTTTTT. The rearrangement links TRBV18 to TRBJ1-4, with 7 positions matching TRBD1. CDR1 KGHSH and CDR2 LQKENI come from the germline V gene. The CDR3 has 16 amino acids. Trimming at V came to 2 bases and at J to 3 bases, leaving 6 bases not matched to a gene.

V usage is TRBV29-1 and J usage is TRBJ1-1, with no clear D. This CDR3 contains 12 residues. The ends were cut back, 5 bases at V and 0 bases at J, with 7 bases in the middle. From germline, CDR1 is SQVTM and CDR2 ANQGSEA. CDR3 in amino acids: CSVRQMNTEAFF. Written as DNA, the CDR3 is TGCAGCGTTCGGCAAATGAACACTGAAGCTTTCTTT. Looking up the rest from reference TRBV29-1 and TRBJ1-1 gives the full variable domain: SAVISQKPSRDICQRGTSLTIQCQVDSQVTMMFWYRQQPGQSLTLIATANQGSEATYESGFVIDKFPISRPNLTFSTLTVSNMSPEDSSIYLCSVRQMNTEAFFGQGTRLTVV.

This clonotype has at least ten counts. CDR3 nucleotide sequence: TGTGCCAGCAGTGTACTAGCGGGAGTTCTCAATGAGCAGTTCTTC. Its translation: CASSVLAGVLNEQFF. V and J are TRBV6-1 and TRBJ2-1; 11 positions match TRBD2. J lost 6 bases, V lost 4 bases, and 5 bases had no gene match. The CDR3 loop spans 15 amino acids. Germline CDR1 reads MNHNS; CDR2 reads SASEGT.

On this clonotype: A read error may be the cause here, since a much bigger clone is one base away. V gene TRBV9 combines with J gene TRBJ2-3; 9 bases are shared with TRBD2. The germline V gene encodes CDR1 SGDLS and CDR2 YYNGEE. This CDR3 region has 15 residues. CDR3 nucleotides: TGTGCCAGCAGCGTAACAGCGGGAGGTACAGATACGCTGTATTTT. Its protein is CASSVTAGGTDTLYF. The full variable domain, completed using reference TRBV9 and TRBJ2-3, is DSGVTQTPKHLITATGQRVTLRCSPRSGDLSVYWYQQSLDQGLQFLIQYYNGEERAKGNILERFSAQQFPDLHSELNLSSLELGDSALYFCASSVTAGGTDTLYFGPGTRLTVL.

This clonotype showed up many times. The chain recombines TRBV28 with TRBJ2-1; D assignment may be TRBD1 or TRBD2 (6 bases each). The CDR3 runs 16 residues. Germline values: CDR1 MDHEN, CDR2 SYDVKM. The ends were cut back, 4 bases at V and 6 bases at J, with 19 bases in the middle. In DNA form, the CDR3 reads TGTGCCAGCAGTTCCCGAGGGGGGCGGTACGGCAATGAGCAGTTCTTC. Protein product: CASSSRGGRYGNEQFF.

The chain recombines TRBV7-6 with TRBJ1-4; D perhaps matches TRBD1 (5 bases). Deletions cut 4 bases from V and 8 bases from J, with 14 bases between. Germline CDR1 SGHVS, CDR2 FNYEAQ. The length of the CDR3 is 14 residues. The CDR3 spells CASSSRGPGEKLFF. CDR3 in DNA: TGTGCCAGCAGCTCTCGGGGCCCCGGAGAAAAACTGTTTTTT.

The rearrangement uses TRBV7-8 and TRBJ2-2; D tentatively reads TRBD1 or TRBD2 (5 bases each). V was clipped by 5 bases and J by 3 bases, with 16 bases between them. This CDR3 spans 16 amino acids. Germline V CDR1 and CDR2: SGHVS, FQNEAQ. CDR3 sequence reads: CASSLRRDHYTGELFF. DNA of the CDR3: TGTGCCAGCAGCCTTCGCCGGGACCACTACACCGGGGAGCTGTTTTTT.

CDR3 sequence: CSVPGERNTIYF. CDR3 sequence (DNA): TGCAGCGTTCCCGGGGAGAGAAACACCATATATTTT. This rearrangement joins TRBV29-1 to TRBJ1-3, with no clear D. CDR3 length: 12 amino acids. With 5 bases removed from V and 5 bases from J, the gap between germline ends came to 10 bases. Germline assignment: CDR1 SQVTM and CDR2 ANQGSEA.

This clonotype has more than one count but fewer than ten. This sequence joins TRBV28 and TRBJ2-7, with D perhaps TRBD1 (5 bases). In germline, CDR1 is MDHEN, CDR2 SYDVKM. CDR3 length equals 14 residues. V shed 4 bases and J shed 5 bases, with 15 bases lying between them. The CDR3 loop reads CASSSQGIGDEQYV. In DNA form, the CDR3 reads TGTGCCAGCAGTTCCCAGGGAATTGGGGACGAGCAGTACGTC.

This clonotype was seen repeatedly, ten times or more. V gene TRBV9 combines with J gene TRBJ2-7; D possibly corresponds to TRBD2 (5 bases). V lost 0 bases to trimming and J lost 3 bases, with 28 bases between them. The CDR3 runs 20 residues. Germline V gene sequence: CDR1 SGDLS, CDR2 YYNGEE. The CDR3 region is CASSVVETPKADYYSYEQYV. DNA for the CDR3: TGTGCCAGCAGCGTAGTGGAGACCCCCAAAGCAGACTACTACAGCTACGAGCAGTACGTC.

This clonotype was observed many times. The CDR3 DNA reads TGTGCCAGCAGCTCGACTCCAGGTTGGCAGTTCTTC. It specifies CASSSTPGWQFF. This rearrangement joins TRBV7-2 to TRBJ2-1; D is undetermined. Germline V CDR1 and CDR2: SGHTA, FQGNSA. CDR3 length: 12 amino acids. V was pared by 4 bases and J by 12 bases, with 13 bases between.

The rearrangement uses TRBV3-1 and TRBJ1-1, with 11 bases matching TRBD1. The germline CDR1 and CDR2 sequences are LGHDT and YNNKEL (reference sequence). The CDR3 has 14 residues. The junction had 10 bases not matched to a gene; V was cut back by 6 bases and J by 10 bases. Here the CDR3 DNA reads TGTGCCAGCAGGGGTCCCGGGACAGGGGGACGAGCTTTCTTT. Its protein is CASRGPGTGGRAFF. The full variable domain, with the rest looked up from reference TRBV3-1 and TRBJ1-1, is DTAVSQTPKYLVTQMGNDKSIKCEQNLGHDTMYWYKQDSKKFLKIMFSYNNKELIINETVPNRFSPKSPDKAHLNLHINSLELGDSAVYFCASRGPGTGGRAFFGQGTRLTVV.